This TCR beta chain came from a study of T cell responses to AZD1222 COVID-19 vaccine. Measured with immunoSEQ multiplex PCR; TCRdb has only the in-frame clones, and not every one. The table has about 180,000 clones, 90% seen once; the top ten hold approximately 4.2%. A note on this clone: Antigen specificity is unknown.

Study-level results: Rises in breadth and depth of Spike-specific TCRs came after two AZD1222 doses. White British ancestry dominated among donors, who included more females, and clonal diversity was possibly underestimated. Baseline serostatus was positive in only a handful of AZD1222 recipients.

V was shortened by 2 bases and J by 11 bases, with 25 bases between the two germline ends. Germline loops: CDR1 LNHNV, CDR2 YYDKDF (reference sequence). The CDR3 runs 18 residues. The sample in question was peripheral blood, obtained 28 days after the second dose of the MenACWY control vaccine. J is TRBJ1-6 and V is TRBV15, with D uncertain. The source of this sequence is an adult who received the MenACWY meningococcal vaccine as a control. As DNA, the CDR3 is TGTGCCACCAGCAGAAAGTTTAGAGATGCGGGTCTGAGGGCACCCCTCCACTTT. Its protein is CATSRKFRDAGLRAPLHF.